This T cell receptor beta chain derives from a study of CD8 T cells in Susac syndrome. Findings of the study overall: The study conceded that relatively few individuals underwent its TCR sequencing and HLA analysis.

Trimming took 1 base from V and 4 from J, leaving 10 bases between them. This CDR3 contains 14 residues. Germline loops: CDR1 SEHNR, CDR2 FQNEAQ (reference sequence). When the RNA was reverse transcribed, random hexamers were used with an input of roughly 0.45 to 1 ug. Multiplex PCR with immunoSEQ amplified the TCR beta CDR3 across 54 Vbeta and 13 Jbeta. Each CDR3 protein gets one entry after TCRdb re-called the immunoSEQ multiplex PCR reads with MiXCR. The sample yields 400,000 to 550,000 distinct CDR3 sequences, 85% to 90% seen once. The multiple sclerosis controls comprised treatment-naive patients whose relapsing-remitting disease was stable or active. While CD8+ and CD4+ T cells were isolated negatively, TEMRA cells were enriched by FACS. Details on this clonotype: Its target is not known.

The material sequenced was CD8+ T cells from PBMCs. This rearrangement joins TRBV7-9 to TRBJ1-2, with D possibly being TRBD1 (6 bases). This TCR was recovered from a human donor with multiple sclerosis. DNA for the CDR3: TGTGCCAGCAGCTTAGAAGACAGGACCTATGGCTACACCTTC. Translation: CASSLEDRTYGYTF.